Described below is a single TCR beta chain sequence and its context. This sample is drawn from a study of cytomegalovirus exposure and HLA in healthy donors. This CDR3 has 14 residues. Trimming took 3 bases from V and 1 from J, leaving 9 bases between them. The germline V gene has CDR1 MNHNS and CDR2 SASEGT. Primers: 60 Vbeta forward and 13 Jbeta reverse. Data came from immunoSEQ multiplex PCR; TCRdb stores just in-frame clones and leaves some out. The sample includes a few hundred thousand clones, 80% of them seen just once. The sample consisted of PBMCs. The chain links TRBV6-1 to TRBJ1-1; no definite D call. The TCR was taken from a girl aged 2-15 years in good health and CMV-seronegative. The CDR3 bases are TGTGCCAGCAGTGACCGACAACAGAACACTGAAGCTTTCTTT. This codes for CASSDRQQNTEAFF.